One and the same sample provided the 22 T cell receptor beta chains below, sequenced in a study of Ad26.COV2.S vaccination and SARS-CoV-2 variants. TCRdb's table, derived via immunoSEQ multiplex PCR, lists solely in-frame clones and lacks some. Seen here are approximately 97,000 clones, 80% observed once, and the top ten hold 17%. The sequencing used peripheral blood, collected after recovery from COVID-19. The origin of the receptors is a human donor who had recovered from COVID-19.

The chain joins TRBV30 to TRBJ2-1; perhaps TRBD1 as D (6 bases). The CDR3 extends over 16 amino acids. Germline CDR1 is GTSNPN and CDR2 is SVGIG (reference sequence). V lost 4 bases and J 6 bases, leaving 22 bases between the germline ends. The CDR3 region is CAWTKVQGDTGNEQFF. In DNA form, the CDR3 reads TGTGCCTGGACCAAAGTACAGGGCGATACGGGCAATGAGCAGTTCTTC.

The V call is TRBV6-2 or TRBV6-3, the J call TRBJ1-1; D call uncertain. The CDR3 is 13 residues long. Germline CDR1 is MNHEY and CDR2 is SVGEGT. V was pared by 3 bases and J by 0 bases, with 5 bases between. CDR3 coding DNA: TGTGCCAGCAGTTATGTAATGAACACTGAAGCTTTCTTT. Its protein is CASSYVMNTEAFF.

V and J are TRBV28 and TRBJ1-1, with unresolved D. This CDR3 region has 14 residues. The V gene lost 3 bases and the J gene lost 8 bases, with 16 bases spanning the gap. From germline, CDR1 is MDHEN and CDR2 SYDVKM. The CDR3 DNA is TGTGCCAGCAGTTTCGGGTACTTGCCCACCGAAGCTTTCTTT. Protein sequence: CASSFGYLPTEAFF.

The chain couples TRBV4-1 to TRBJ2-2; maybe TRBD2 (5 bases). The CDR3 has 18 amino acids. Trimming stripped 1 base from V and 0 bases from J, with 15 bases between. Germline loops: CDR1 MGHRA, CDR2 YSYEKL. The CDR3 region has the DNA TGCGCCAGCAGCCAAGCCCCTCTAGCAAGCGCGAACACCGGGGAGCTGTTTTTT. As protein: CASSQAPLASANTGELFF.

The rearrangement links TRBV5-5 to TRBJ2-3, with D tentatively TRBD1 (6 bases). The V gene lost 4 bases and the J gene lost 2 bases, with 17 bases spanning the gap. CDR1 and CDR2 (germline): SGHKS, YYEKEE (reference sequence). The CDR3 length is 16 residues. This chain's CDR3 is CASSPLRTGNTDTQYF. CDR3 coding DNA: TGTGCCAGCAGCCCGCTAAGAACAGGGAACACAGATACGCAGTATTTT.

This chain uses TRBV27 with TRBJ2-7, with D possibly being TRBD1 or TRBD2 (5 bases each). The CDR3 has 14 residues. Germline V gene data show CDR1 as MNHEY and CDR2 as SMNVEV (reference sequence). V was shortened by 6 bases and J by 6 bases, with 18 bases between the two germline ends. This CDR3 reads CASSPLGETSEQYF. CDR3 sequence (DNA): TGTGCCAGCAGCCCCCTGGGGGAGACCTCCGAGCAGTACTTC.

The CDR3 DNA follows: TGTGCCAGCAGCGTAGGAATAGGCAAGAATGAAAAACTGTTTTTT. Its protein product is CASSVGIGKNEKLFF. The chain combines TRBV9 with TRBJ1-4; D ambiguous. Trimming left V 0 bases short and J 5 bases short, with 11 bases between. The CDR3 is 15 amino acids. From germline, CDR1 is SGDLS and CDR2 YYNGEE.

The CDR3 bases are TGCGCCAGCAGCCGTTCAGGGGACCTTAATGAAAAACTGTTTTTT. This codes for CASSRSGDLNEKLFF. The J gene is TRBJ1-4, the V gene TRBV5-1, with TRBD1 as a possible D gene (6 bases). V lost 4 bases to trimming and J lost 4 bases, with 14 bases between them. The germline V gene has CDR1 SGHRS and CDR2 YFSETQ. The CDR3 contains 15 residues.

The V and J genes are TRBV28 and TRBJ2-1; no clear D. This CDR3 has 12 residues. CDR1 MDHEN and CDR2 SYDVKM come from the germline V gene. V shed 2 bases and J shed 12 bases, with 11 bases lying between them. The DNA of the CDR3 is TGTGCCAGCAGTTTAGGTTTTGTAGGGCAGTTCTTC. Its translation: CASSLGFVGQFF.

The J gene is TRBJ2-3, the V gene TRBV4-1; 10 nucleotides agree with TRBD2. With V trimmed by 0 bases and J by 7 bases, 10 bases remained unmatched. Germline assignment: CDR1 MGHRA and CDR2 YSYEKL. This CDR3 is 17 amino acids long. The CDR3 coding sequence is TGCGCCAGCAGCCAAGATGGGGCAGCGGGGGGGCGGAATACGCAGTATTTT. Its translation: CASSQDGAAGGRNTQYF.

The rearrangement joins TRBV5-1 to TRBJ2-1; the match to TRBD2 covers 9 bases. Germline V lookup: CDR1 SGHRS, CDR2 YFSETQ. This CDR3 spans 15 amino acids. With 1 base clipped from V and 7 bases from J, the junction kept 6 bases outside the gene matches. CDR3 DNA sequence: TGCGCCAGCAGCTTGAGTCTAGCGGGGCAAAATGAGCAGTTCTTC. Translation: CASSLSLAGQNEQFF.

This clone is deemed medium-sized (0.01 to 0.1%). The rearrangement uses TRBV19 and TRBJ1-1; 7 bases map to TRBD1. V was clipped by 10 bases and J by 3 bases; unmatched bases: 11. Germline CDR1 is LNHDA and CDR2 is SQIVND (reference sequence). This CDR3 contains 14 residues. The CDR3 region has the DNA TGTGCCACCAAAACAGGGGTAGCGTACACTGAAGCTTTCTTT. Its translation: CATKTGVAYTEAFF.

The V gene is TRBV9, the J gene TRBJ1-6; unclear D gene. CDR3 length: 12 residues. V dropped 4 bases and J dropped 7 bases, with 6 bases sitting between them. Germline V gene lookup returns CDR1 SGDLS and CDR2 YYNGEE. CDR3 loop: CASSSLNSPLHF. CDR3 nucleotide sequence: TGTGCCAGCAGCTCTCTAAATTCACCCCTCCACTTT.

CDR3 sequence (DNA): TGCAGCGTTGAAGATGTCTCAGTTGAAGAGACCCAGTACTTC. Its protein is CSVEDVSVEETQYF. The gene calls are TRBV29-1 and TRBJ2-5; unclear D gene. V was clipped by 0 bases and J by 3 bases, with 11 bases between them. This CDR3 spans 14 amino acids. CDR1 is SQVTM and CDR2 is ANQGSEA in the germline V gene.

The chain joins TRBV7-2 to TRBJ2-4, with 7 positions matching TRBD1. The CDR3 runs 17 residues. Trimming took 0 bases from V and 0 from J; bases not matched to a gene: 5. Germline CDR1 SGHTA, CDR2 FQGNSA. Written as DNA, the CDR3 is TGTGCCAGCAGCTTAGCAGGGGGCAGAATAGCCAAAAACATTCAGTACTTC. Its translation is CASSLAGGRIAKNIQYF.

The V gene is TRBV28, the J gene TRBJ2-1, with 10 bases matching TRBD1. The CDR3 length is 14 residues. CDR1 is MDHEN, CDR2 SYDVKM, per germline. J gave up 5 bases and V 5 bases, and 3 bases lay outside the gene matches. Here the CDR3 DNA reads TGTGCCAGCAGTCGGGACAGGGGTGACAATGAGCAGTTCTTC. Protein product: CASSRDRGDNEQFF.

The J gene is TRBJ1-4, the V gene TRBV29-1; 9 nucleotides line up with TRBD1. CDR1 SQVTM and CDR2 ANQGSEA come from the germline V gene. V lost 7 bases to trimming and J lost 7 bases; unmatched junction nucleotides: 10. This CDR3 is 14 amino acids long. DNA for the CDR3: TGCAGCGCTATGCCGGGACAGGGAAGTGAAAAACTGTTTTTT. Translated, it gives CSAMPGQGSEKLFF. Filled out from reference TRBV29-1 and TRBJ1-4, the complete variable domain reads SAVISQKPSRDICQRGTSLTIQCQVDSQVTMMFWYRQQPGQSLTLIATANQGSEATYESGFVIDKFPISRPNLTFSTLTVSNMSPEDSSIYLCSAMPGQGSEKLFFGSGTQLSVL.

The V and J genes are TRBV27 and TRBJ1-1; D perhaps matches TRBD1 (5 bases). The CDR3 covers 12 residues. Germline-derived CDR1 and CDR2 are MNHEY and SMNVEV (reference sequence). Trimming removed 6 bases at V and 7 bases at J, with 12 bases between. CDR3 amino acids: CASSPGTNEAFF. The DNA for the CDR3 is TGTGCCAGCAGCCCTGGGACGAATGAAGCTTTCTTT.

This clone was found many times. The chain links TRBV4-1 to TRBJ1-5; the D gene is possibly TRBD1 (5 bases). V lost 4 bases and J lost 0, with 16 bases in between. Germline V lookup: CDR1 MGHRA, CDR2 YSYEKL. The CDR3 covers 17 residues. DNA for the CDR3: TGCGCCAGCAGCCTAAACCTCGGGGCCGGTAGCAATCAGCCCCAGCATTTT. Translated, it gives CASSLNLGAGSNQPQHF.

The chain couples TRBV15 to TRBJ1-1; TRBD1 matches 7 bases. The junction had 5 bases not matched to a gene; V was cut back by 9 bases and J by 4 bases. This CDR3 has 12 amino acids. Germline V CDR1 and CDR2: LNHNV, YYDKDF (reference sequence). The CDR3 DNA reads TGTGCCACAACACAGGGGCCCACTGAAGCTTTCTTT. Its translation is CATTQGPTEAFF.

The chain combines TRBV27 with TRBJ2-7; D gene ambiguous. CDR3 length equals 16 residues. Trimming shortened V by 3 bases and J by 0 bases, and 15 bases separated the two germline ends. CDR1 is MNHEY, CDR2 SMNVEV, per germline (reference sequence). CDR3 in DNA: TGTGCCAGCAGTTTGTCTGGGTCTTTCTTCTCCTACGAGCAGTACTTC. This codes for CASSLSGSFFSYEQYF.

The chain has TRBV28 and TRBJ1-5; 10 bases map to TRBD1. V lost 0 bases to trimming and J lost 6 bases; unmatched junction nucleotides: 8. The CDR3 runs to 17 residues. Germline V gene sequence: CDR1 MDHEN, CDR2 SYDVKM. The CDR3 here is CASSLWDRGIRGQPQHF. DNA of the CDR3: TGTGCCAGCAGTTTATGGGACAGGGGGATAAGAGGTCAGCCCCAGCATTTT. The whole variable domain, remainder taken from reference TRBV28 and TRBJ1-5, is DVKVTQSSRYLVKRTGEKVFLECVQDMDHENMFWYRQDPGLGLRLIYFSYDVKMKEKGDIPEGYSVSREKKERFSLILESASTNQTSMYLCASSLWDRGIRGQPQHFGDGTRLSIL.